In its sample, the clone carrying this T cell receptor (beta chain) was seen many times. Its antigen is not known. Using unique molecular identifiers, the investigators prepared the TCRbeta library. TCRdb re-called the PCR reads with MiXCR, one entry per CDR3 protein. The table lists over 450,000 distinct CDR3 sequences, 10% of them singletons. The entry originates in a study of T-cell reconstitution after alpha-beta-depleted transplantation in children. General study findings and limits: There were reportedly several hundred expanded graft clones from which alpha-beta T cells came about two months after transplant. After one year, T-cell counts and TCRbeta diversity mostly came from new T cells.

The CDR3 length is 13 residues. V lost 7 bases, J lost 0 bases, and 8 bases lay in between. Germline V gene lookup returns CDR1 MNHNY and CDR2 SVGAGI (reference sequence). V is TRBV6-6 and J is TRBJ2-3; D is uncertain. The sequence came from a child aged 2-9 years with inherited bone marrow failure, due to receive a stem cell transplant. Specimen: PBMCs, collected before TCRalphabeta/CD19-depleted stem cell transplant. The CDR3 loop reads CASTPLSTDTQYF. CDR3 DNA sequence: TGTGCCAGCACCCCTCTGAGCACAGATACGCAGTATTTT.